This passage covers 3 T cell receptor beta chains from one sample sequenced in a study of T-cell memory formation after mild COVID-19. Each CDR3 protein is one row after TCRdb ran MiXCR on the 5' RACE reads. The sample holds about half a million distinct CDR3 sequences, around a sixth seen once. The specimen sequenced was PBMCs or a T cell subset sorted from them (not recorded which). Source of these receptors: an adult woman who had mild COVID-19 (a few samples of this study predate the infection). Cell type and time point are not known.

This clonotype has only a few counts. The chain combines TRBV6-2 or TRBV6-3 with TRBJ2-1; 10 positions match TRBD1. The CDR3 runs 14 residues. The ends lost 6 bases at V and 7 bases at J; junction bases unmatched: 6. Germline CDR1 MNHEY, CDR2 SVGEGT. CDR3 bases: TGTGCCAGCAGACGACAGGGGGCGTTTAATGAGCAGTTCTTC. As protein: CASRRQGAFNEQFF.

DNA for the CDR3: TGCAGCGTTGAACCGACAGGGGAGAGGGAGACCCAGTACTTC. Translation gives CSVEPTGERETQYF. This sequence joins TRBV29-1 and TRBJ2-5, with 8 positions matching TRBD1. This CDR3 has 14 amino acids. J lost 5 bases, V lost 2 bases, and 7 bases had no gene match. Germline V gene lookup returns CDR1 SQVTM and CDR2 ANQGSEA.

The chain is built from TRBV20-1 and TRBJ1-2; 7 bases line up with TRBD1. Germline CDR1 and CDR2: DFQATT and SNEGSKA (reference sequence). The trim removed 3 bases at V and 7 bases at J, leaving 5 bases unmatched. This CDR3 has 12 residues. The CDR3 spells CSARPRGGGYTF. CDR3 sequence (DNA): TGCAGTGCTAGGCCCAGGGGGGGTGGCTACACCTTC.